This T cell receptor (beta chain) was profiled in a study of blood T cell repertoires in COVID-19. Study-level background: PBMCs, B-cell-depleted T cells, or T cells provided the cDNA or gDNA that made up the material.

As processed by the authors: By means of reference gene primer amplification, nucleated cell counts were estimated. The assay was immunoSEQ multiplex PCR, and TCRdb's table has in-frame clones only and misses some. V, J and clone size are those of that table, while D and trimming were read from the DNA. The sample consists of 300,000 to 400,000 clones, almost 90% of them appearing once. Patients from Seattle were sampled longitudinally, starting during active infection. This clone turned up a few times. V was clipped by 4 bases and J by 7 bases, with 13 bases between them. This CDR3 is built from 14 residues. Germline values: CDR1 SGHTA, CDR2 FQGNSA.

The clonotype comes from a woman aged 25 to 39 with COVID-19, enrolled during active disease. The chain uses TRBV7-2 and TRBJ2-2, with D tentatively TRBD2 (6 bases). The specimen was peripheral blood. CDR3 region: CASSSRLVGGELFF. The CDR3 DNA follows: TGTGCCAGCAGCTCAAGACTAGTTGGCGGGGAGCTGTTTTTT.